This T cell receptor beta chain was sequenced for a study of cytomegalovirus exposure and HLA in healthy donors (TCRdb year 2017). About the study as a whole: According to an earlier analysis of a few hundred of the donors, about 179 million T cells yielded 100 million or so unique TCR beta sequences and 250 to 350 Gb of sequence data. About 330 gigabases of sequencing data and around 80 million unique TCR sequences made up an early release that covered about 640 HLA-typed donors. Among the roughly 390 genotyped donors, around 81% belonged to the genetic ancestry cluster associated with self-reported Caucasian donors. The study aimed to test whether signatures of past pathogen exposure could be identified by cataloging public T cell receptors. Using immunosequencing, the study profiled T cell repertoires from 550 to 750 subjects and related those repertoires to cytomegalovirus serostatus. Along with the approximately 620-subject first cohort, a separate validation cohort of 120 different subjects was used. The study combined high-throughput TCR immunosequencing, statistical association of individual TCRs with disease status, and machine learning to predict cytomegalovirus infection status. A later analysis re-analyzed previously published TCR beta repertoires from hundreds of donors and added high-resolution HLA genotyping to study TCR occurrence patterns. Rather than using new phenotypic data, the later analysis identified candidate immune exposures from TCR beta sequences and from how often those sequences occurred across donors. In an earlier analysis of 587 of the donors, high-throughput TCR beta sequencing was used to judge whether each TCR beta V gene segment behaved as functional or pseudogenic. Donor age, sex, ethnicity and CMV serostatus were collected together with the repertoire data. Genome-wide SNP genotypes for about 65% of the 666 donors were used in a later genetic analysis, which treated that subset as a discovery cohort. Every discovery cohort repertoire had been produced on one sequencing platform. HLA typing covered class I and class II loci at four-digit resolution. The number of typed donors differed by locus: about 620-640 for A, B, C, DRB1 and DQB1; approximately 520 for DQA1; some 590 for DPA1; and 400 to 480 for DPB1. Several DR-DQ haplotypes were treated as single units for association and clustering because of strong linkage in the cohort. Among 398 genotyped donors of the cohort, an average of roughly 240,000 unique TCR beta nucleotide sequences were sequenced per donor, around 20% of them non-productive.

Trimming costs V 6 bases and J 0 bases, and their ends lie 14 bases apart. CDR1 and CDR2 (MNHEY, SVGAGI) derive from the germline V gene. The CDR3, cysteine through phenylalanine, is 15 amino acids long. CDR3 DNA only is kept here, 45 bases in frame from base 1. Overall results and qualifications from the work: Sequencing depth was assumed to be roughly uniform across donors in the presence/absence analyses, though that assumption may not hold. In a later analysis, about 16,000 TCR beta sequences were associated with specific HLA alleles at a false discovery rate of 0.05. Most TCR sequences were observed very rarely across donors, whereas some public TCRs were present in many individuals. An association between a missense DCLRE1C variant and V-gene and J-gene trimming of TCR beta chains was found in a later genetic analysis and replicated in an independent cohort. Because HLA typing was missing for some donors at each locus, association tests included only the typed subset. Some IMGT-functional V segments, including TRBV6-2 and TRBV6-3, could not be distinguished by the 87-base-pair reads and were therefore excluded. Correlated functional status among segregating V segments might reflect linkage disequilibrium, but an unknown experimental factor could not be ruled out. A later genetic analysis reported fewer N-insertions in productive TCRs among donors in an Asian-associated ancestry cluster than the roughly 690-donor mean. In a later analysis, most CMV-associated TCR beta chains were found to appear HLA-restricted, with HLA associations seemingly driven largely by CMV exposure. The authors suggested that the approach could potentially be generalized to other disease states and immunological phenotypes. In this cohort, only TCR beta chains were sequenced, and detectable features were limited by the absence of alpha or paired-chain data. The study listed approximately 160 TCR beta chains as associated with cytomegalovirus. The classifier was reported to diagnose cytomegalovirus status with high specificity and sensitivity in both the original cohort and the validation cohort. The sequencing pipeline was judged likely to have produced a cluster of highly shared sequence variants as a technical artifact. When HLA alleles, especially DR and DQ, strongly co-occurred, TCR associations were difficult to assign to individual alleles. In an earlier analysis of under 600 of the donors, most TCR beta V segments were observed in productive rearrangements about 87% or about 30% of the time, broadly matching IMGT annotations. In vitro tests confirmed that three of the cytomegalovirus-associated TCR beta chains recognize cytomegalovirus antigens. In a later analysis, several top co-occurrence clusters were reported to appear linked to parvovirus B19, influenza, CMV and Epstein-Barr virus. A further reported finding was that TCR beta sequences accurately predicted the HLA-A and HLA-B alleles for most subjects in the first cohort. Because counts were too low, around 18 rarely observed V segments, including chromosome 9 orphons, were left out of the earlier analysis of approximately 500 of the donors. In a later analysis, the rate of TCR association differed among HLA loci, with DRB1 alleles having the most associated TCRs and HLA-C alleles having the fewest. The only immune exposure information available for the cohort was CMV serostatus. A later analysis found that HLA-associated TCR beta chains were more clonally expanded and had lower generation probabilities than equally common non-associated chains.

In total, 630 or so healthy bone marrow donors made up the cohort. At the time of sampling, every cohort member was nominally healthy, though immune exposures that went unrecorded were likely present. The donor tested CMV seronegative, placing the donor among the 350 or so seronegative members of the cohort. A peripheral blood sample was provided by each donor, and peripheral blood mononuclear cells were used for TCR beta sequencing. The Qiagen DNeasy Blood Extraction Kit was used to extract genomic DNA from the blood cell samples. Receptors were amplified or captured by the immunoSEQ multiplex PCR assay. For the multiplex PCR, a mixture combining 60 forward primers for TCR Vbeta segments and 13 reverse primers for TCR Jbeta segments was used. The CDR3 region of rearranged TCR beta genes was amplified from genomic DNA with a multiplex PCR assay. On the Illumina HiSeq System, the amplified TCR beta libraries were sequenced as 87-base-pair reads. The published analysis was carried out like this. A later analysis counted some 80 million unique TCR beta chains across the 666 repertoires, and around 9.9 million of these chains were shared by at least two donors. To remove PCR and sequencing errors, raw reads were error-corrected and collapsed into unique sequences using a nearest-neighbor algorithm that merged closely related sequences. To assign V, D and J gene segments, CDR3 sequences were aligned to IMGT reference sequences. For a sequence to be retained, a match of at least six nucleotides to both a V gene segment and a J gene segment was required. Rearrangements were classified as productive when the CDR3 lacked stop codons and remained in frame with V and J, and all other rearrangements were classified as non-productive. CDR3 was defined according to IMGT convention as the region running from the second conserved V-encoded cysteine to the conserved J-encoded phenylalanine. Sequences without an unambiguous match to a single V gene segment were excluded from the earlier analysis of about 630 of the donors. An earlier analysis of some 610 of the donors called V segments functional above 56.7% productive rearrangements and segregating when the between-donor standard deviation exceeded 5%. A statistical classification framework was built to diagnose cytomegalovirus status from the catalog of TCR beta chain sequences. V and J gene assignment, in a later analysis, came from comparing TCR nucleotide sequences with IMGT/GENE-DB human TR gene sequences. A later analysis assigned CDR3 sequences and most-parsimonious VDJ recombination scenarios with the TCRdist pipeline. A later analysis defined each TCR beta chain by its CDR3 amino acid sequence plus V-gene family, and excluded reads lacking a unique V-gene family. As a way to deal with suspected cross-contamination and a sequencing artifact, a later analysis dropped roughly 600 nucleotide sequences that were highly shared and had low generation probability. In a later analysis, a clonal expansion index for each public chain was calculated from normalized within-repertoire ranks of inferred template counts. In a later analysis, generation probabilities were computed with a VDJ recombination model fitted to out-of-frame rearrangements, and the resulting probabilities were checked against IGoR. In a later analysis, hypergeometric tests were used to score TCR-TCR, TCR-HLA and TCR-CMV co-occurrence, with a repertoire-size bias correction applied to TCR pairs. In a later analysis, false discovery rates were estimated by permuting HLA or CMV assignments 20 times. A later analysis grouped co-occurring TCRs with DBSCAN, adding TCRdist sequence similarity when clustering within HLA-allele-positive subsets. Repertoires with fewer than 30,000 or more than 120,000 public chains, plus five repertoires with anomalous nucleotide sharing, were excluded from co-occurrence clustering. Sourced from immuneACCESS, this table was stored by TCRdb with only in-frame sequences that have V and J called. A share of the clones is absent; for the studies checked, an unresolved V gene accounts for under half, and the remainder has no known explanation. V and J calls and clone size are those listed in that table; D and trimming were worked out from the DNA. For this sample the table gives 130,000 or so clones, of which 88% were detected only once. The ten largest clones capture 0.51% of the sample.

Notes on this clone: Its antigen is currently not known. No much larger clone exists at a distance of one base, and base qualities are not known.

This TCR came from a woman aged 35 to 49 in good health and CMV-seronegative. The rearranged chain carries TRBV6-5 and TRBJ1-2; possibly the D gene is TRBD1, per 6 matching bases. The specimen sequenced was PBMCs. In nucleotide form, the sequence is TGTGCCAGCAGCAGGGCAGGGGCCCCTAACTATGGCTACACCTTC. The encoded protein is CASSRAGAPNYGYTF.